This TCR beta chain came from a study of T-cell reconstitution after alpha-beta-depleted transplantation in children. Points from the study as a whole: Where alpha-beta T cells came from about two months after transplant was reportedly several hundred expanded graft clones. Surviving recipient T cells and thymic progenitors underlay high day-60 TCRbeta diversity in some patients. T-cell counts and diversity were attributed mostly to newly produced T cells one year after transplant.

This clonotype occurred a few times. Its antigen is undetermined. Germline V CDR1 and CDR2: SGHTA, FQGNSA. CDR3 length equals 15 residues. The V and J ends lost 5 bases and 4 bases respectively, with 17 bases between them. During its preparation, the TCRbeta library received unique molecular identifiers. MiXCR, run by TCRdb on the PCR reads, gives a single entry per CDR3 protein. The repertoire has some 450,000 distinct CDR3 sequences, over 40% of them found once; the top ten carry approximately 30%. The TCR sequence derives from a girl aged 2-10 years with aplastic anemia, due to receive a stem cell transplant. J is TRBJ1-2 and V is TRBV7-2, with D possibly being TRBD1 (6 bases). This sample comprised PBMCs, obtained before TCRalphabeta/CD19-depleted stem cell transplant. CDR3 sequence reads: CASSPQSDSFYGYTF. The DNA of the CDR3 is TGTGCCAGCAGCCCCCAGTCGGACAGTTTCTATGGCTACACCTTC.